Shown below are 4 T cell receptor beta chains from a single sample sequenced in a study of OX40 agonist ivuxolimab in advanced cancers. The library was generated by the immunoSEQ multiplex PCR assay. TCRdb obtained this table from immuneACCESS and retained in-frame rearrangements with V and J assigned. These tables miss some clones; where compared with another copy, unresolved V genes account for less than half of the shortfall, and the remainder is unexplained. Present in this sample are fewer than 70,000 clones, approximately 89% of which were seen just once. The leading ten clones occupy around 2% of the sample. This material consisted of CD4+ or CD8+ T cells sorted from blood, taken in a trial of the OX40 agonist ivuxolimab. The origin of the receptors is an adult with an advanced solid tumor such as melanoma, head and neck, liver or kidney cancer.

The V and J genes are TRBV30 and TRBJ2-7; TRBD1 is a possible D gene (5 bases). V lost 6 bases and J lost 1, with 13 bases in between. Germline CDR1 is GTSNPN and CDR2 is SVGIG (reference sequence). The CDR3 runs to 13 residues. This CDR3 reads CACRQYPSYEQYF. The CDR3 DNA follows: TGTGCCTGTCGACAGTACCCTTCCTACGAGCAGTACTTC.

This chain joins TRBV6-1 and TRBJ2-7; 7 bases fit TRBD1. The CDR3 is made up of 15 amino acids. Germline V gene data show CDR1 as MNHNS and CDR2 as SASEGT. Unmatched junction bases numbered 8, after V lost 4 bases and J lost 2 bases. The CDR3 loop reads CASSAVPGQTYEQYF. The CDR3 DNA sequence: TGTGCCAGCAGTGCCGTTCCGGGACAGACCTACGAGCAGTACTTC.

The chain joins TRBV28 to TRBJ1-1; D not certain. Looked up from germline, CDR1 is MDHEN and CDR2 is SYDVKM. V dropped 5 bases and J dropped 0 bases, with 19 bases sitting between them. The CDR3 loop spans 17 amino acids. The CDR3 DNA reads TGTGCCAGCAGTCCGCCCCTGGGGTTTGACTTGAACACTGAAGCTTTCTTT. It yields the protein CASSPPLGFDLNTEAFF.

This chain joins TRBV1 and TRBJ2-1; TRBD2 is taken as the D call from the table, unchecked against the DNA. TRBV1 is designated a pseudogene. The CDR3 is 17 residues long. CDR3 residues: CTSTGLAGCSPYNEQFF. The CDR3 DNA is TGCACCAGCACTGGTCTAGCGGGGTGTTCACCCTACAATGAGCAGTTCTTC.